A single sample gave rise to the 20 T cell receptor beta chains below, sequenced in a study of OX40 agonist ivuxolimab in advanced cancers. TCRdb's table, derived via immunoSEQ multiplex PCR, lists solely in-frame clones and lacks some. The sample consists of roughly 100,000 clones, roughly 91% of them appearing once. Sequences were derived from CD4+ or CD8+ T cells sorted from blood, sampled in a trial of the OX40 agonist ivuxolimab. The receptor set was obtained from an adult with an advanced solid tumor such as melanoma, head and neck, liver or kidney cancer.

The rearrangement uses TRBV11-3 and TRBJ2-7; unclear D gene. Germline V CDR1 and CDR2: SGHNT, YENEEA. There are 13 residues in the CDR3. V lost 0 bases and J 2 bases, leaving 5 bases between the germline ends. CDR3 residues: CASSLESTYEQYF. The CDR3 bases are TGTGCCAGCAGCTTAGAAAGTACCTACGAGCAGTACTTC.

The CDR3 spells CATSRDGIAGEQFF. The DNA for the CDR3 is TGTGCCACCAGCAGAGATGGGATAGCAGGGGAGCAGTTCTTC. V gene TRBV15 combines with J gene TRBJ2-1; a possible D gene is TRBD1 (5 bases). The germline gives CDR1 LNHNV, CDR2 YYDKDF (reference sequence). CDR3 length equals 14 residues. Trimming removed 0 bases from V and 10 bases from J, with 13 bases in between.

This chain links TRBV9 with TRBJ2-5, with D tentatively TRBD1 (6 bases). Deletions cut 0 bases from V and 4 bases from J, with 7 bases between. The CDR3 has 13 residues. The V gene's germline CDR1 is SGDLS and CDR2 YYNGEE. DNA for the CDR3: TGTGCCAGCAGCGTAGCAGGGGCAGAGACCCAGTACTTC. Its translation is CASSVAGAETQYF.

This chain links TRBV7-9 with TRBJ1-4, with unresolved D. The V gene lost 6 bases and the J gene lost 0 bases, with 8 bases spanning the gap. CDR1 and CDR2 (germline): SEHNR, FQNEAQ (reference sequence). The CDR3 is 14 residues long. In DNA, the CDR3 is TGTGCCAGCAGTCCACAAGCAACTAATGAAAAACTGTTTTTT. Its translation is CASSPQATNEKLFF.

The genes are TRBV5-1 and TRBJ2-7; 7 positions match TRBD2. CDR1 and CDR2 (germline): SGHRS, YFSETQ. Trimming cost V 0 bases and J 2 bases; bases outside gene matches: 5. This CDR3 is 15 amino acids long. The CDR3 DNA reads TGCGCCAGCAGCTTGGCCCTAGCGGAAGCCTACGAGCAGTACTTC. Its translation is CASSLALAEAYEQYF.

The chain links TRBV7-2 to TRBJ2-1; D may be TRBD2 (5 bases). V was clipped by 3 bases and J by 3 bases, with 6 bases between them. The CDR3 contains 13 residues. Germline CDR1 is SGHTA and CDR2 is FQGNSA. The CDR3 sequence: CASSFGLYNEQFF. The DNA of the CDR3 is TGTGCCAGCAGCTTTGGACTCTACAATGAGCAGTTCTTC.

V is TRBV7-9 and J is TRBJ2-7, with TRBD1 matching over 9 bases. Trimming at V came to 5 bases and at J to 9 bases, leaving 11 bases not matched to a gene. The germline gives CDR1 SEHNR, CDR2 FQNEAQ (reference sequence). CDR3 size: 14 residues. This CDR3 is CASSTDRGAGGQYF. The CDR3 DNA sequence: TGTGCCAGCAGCACTGACAGGGGGGCCGGGGGGCAGTACTTC.

This CDR3 reads CASSSRGVYNEQFF. The CDR3 DNA is TGTGCCAGCAGTTCCAGGGGGGTCTACAATGAGCAGTTCTTC. The rearrangement uses TRBV28 and TRBJ2-1; possibly TRBD1 for D (7 bases). V dropped 4 bases and J dropped 3 bases, with 10 bases sitting between them. The CDR3 is 14 residues long. Germline CDR1 is MDHEN and CDR2 is SYDVKM.

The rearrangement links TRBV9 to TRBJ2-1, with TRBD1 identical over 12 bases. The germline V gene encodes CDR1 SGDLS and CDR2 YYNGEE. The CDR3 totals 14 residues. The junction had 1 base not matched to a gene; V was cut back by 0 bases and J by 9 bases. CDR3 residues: CASSVGDRGLEQFF. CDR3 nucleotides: TGTGCCAGCAGCGTAGGGGACAGGGGGCTTGAGCAGTTCTTC.

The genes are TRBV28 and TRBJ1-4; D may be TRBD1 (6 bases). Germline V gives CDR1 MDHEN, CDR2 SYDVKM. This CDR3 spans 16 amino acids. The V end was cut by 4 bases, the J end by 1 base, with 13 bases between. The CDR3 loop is CASSSRTDITNEKLFF. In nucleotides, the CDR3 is TGTGCCAGCAGTTCTCGGACAGACATAACTAATGAAAAACTGTTTTTT.

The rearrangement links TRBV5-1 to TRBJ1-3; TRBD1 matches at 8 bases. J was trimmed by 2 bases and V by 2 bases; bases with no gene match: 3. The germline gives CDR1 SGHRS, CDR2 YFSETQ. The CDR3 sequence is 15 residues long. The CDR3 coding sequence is TGCGCCAGCAGCTTACAGACAGGGGCTGGAAACACCATATATTTT. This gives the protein CASSLQTGAGNTIYF.

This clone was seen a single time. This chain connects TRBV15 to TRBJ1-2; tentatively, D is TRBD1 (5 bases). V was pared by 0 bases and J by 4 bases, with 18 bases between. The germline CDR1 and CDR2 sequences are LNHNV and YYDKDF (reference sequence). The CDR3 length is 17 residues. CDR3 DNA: TGTGCCACCAGCAGAGATAGAAACGAGGGGTTATCCTATGGCTACACCTTC. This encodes CATSRDRNEGLSYGYTF.

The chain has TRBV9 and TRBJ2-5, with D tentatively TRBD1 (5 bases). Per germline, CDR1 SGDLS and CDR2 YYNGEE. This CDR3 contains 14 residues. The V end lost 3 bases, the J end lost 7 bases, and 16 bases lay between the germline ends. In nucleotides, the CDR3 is TGTGCCAGCAGCGAAACAGGTGGTTGGGGGACCCAGTACTTC. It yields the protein CASSETGGWGTQYF. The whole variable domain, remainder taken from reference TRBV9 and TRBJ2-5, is DSGVTQTPKHLITATGQRVTLRCSPRSGDLSVYWYQQSLDQGLQFLIQYYNGEERAKGNILERFSAQQFPDLHSELNLSSLELGDSALYFCASSETGGWGTQYFGPGTRLLVL.

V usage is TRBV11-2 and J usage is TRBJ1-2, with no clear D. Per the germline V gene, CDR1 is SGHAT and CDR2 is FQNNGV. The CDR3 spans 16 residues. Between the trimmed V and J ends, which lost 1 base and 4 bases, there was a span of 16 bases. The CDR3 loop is CASSLGGTGSPYGYTF. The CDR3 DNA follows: TGTGCCAGCAGCTTAGGAGGTACGGGCTCCCCCTATGGCTACACCTTC. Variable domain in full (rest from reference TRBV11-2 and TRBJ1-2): EAGVAQSPRYKIIEKRQSVAFWCNPISGHATLYWYQQILGQGPKLLIQFQNNGVVDDSQLPKDRFSAERLKGVDSTLKIQPAKLEDSAVYLCASSLGGTGSPYGYTFGSGTRLTVV.

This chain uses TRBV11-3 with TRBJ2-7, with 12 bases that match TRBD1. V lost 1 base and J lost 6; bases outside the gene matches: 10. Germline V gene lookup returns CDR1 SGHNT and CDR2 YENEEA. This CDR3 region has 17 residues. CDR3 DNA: TGTGCCAGCAGCTTAGCCGTGCTCGGGACAGGGGGCGTCGAGCAGTACTTC. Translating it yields CASSLAVLGTGGVEQYF. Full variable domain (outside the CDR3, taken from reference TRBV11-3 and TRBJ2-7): EAGVVQSPRYKIIEKKQPVAFWCNPISGHNTLYWYLQNLGQGPELLIRYENEEAVDDSQLPKDRFSAERLKGVDSTLKIQPAELGDSAVYLCASSLAVLGTGGVEQYFGPGTRLTVT.

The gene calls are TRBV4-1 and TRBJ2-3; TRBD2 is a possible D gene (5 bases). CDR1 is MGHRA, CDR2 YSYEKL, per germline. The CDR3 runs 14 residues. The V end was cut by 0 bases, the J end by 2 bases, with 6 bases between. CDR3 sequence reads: CASSQERATDTQYF. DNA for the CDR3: TGCGCCAGCAGCCAAGAGAGGGCCACAGATACGCAGTATTTT.

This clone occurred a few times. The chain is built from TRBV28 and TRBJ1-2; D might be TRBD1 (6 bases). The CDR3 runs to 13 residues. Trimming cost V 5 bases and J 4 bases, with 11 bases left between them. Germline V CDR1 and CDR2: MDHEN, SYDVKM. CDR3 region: CASSKGQRYGYTF. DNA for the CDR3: TGTGCCAGCAGTAAGGGACAACGCTATGGCTACACCTTC.

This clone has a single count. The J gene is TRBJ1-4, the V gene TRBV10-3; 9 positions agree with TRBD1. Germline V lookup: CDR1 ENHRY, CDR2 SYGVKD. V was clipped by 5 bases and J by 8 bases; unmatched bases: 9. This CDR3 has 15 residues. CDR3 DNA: TGTGCCATCAGTTCCTCCCGACAGGGGGGAGAAAAACTGTTTTTT. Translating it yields CAISSSRQGGEKLFF.

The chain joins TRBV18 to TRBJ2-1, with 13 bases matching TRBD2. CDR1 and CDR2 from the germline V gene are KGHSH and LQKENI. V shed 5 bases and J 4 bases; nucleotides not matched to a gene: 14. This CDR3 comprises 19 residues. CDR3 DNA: TGTGCCAGCTCATCCGATCCCGGGACTAGCGGGAAACCTTACAATGAGCAGTTCTTC. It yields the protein CASSSDPGTSGKPYNEQFF.

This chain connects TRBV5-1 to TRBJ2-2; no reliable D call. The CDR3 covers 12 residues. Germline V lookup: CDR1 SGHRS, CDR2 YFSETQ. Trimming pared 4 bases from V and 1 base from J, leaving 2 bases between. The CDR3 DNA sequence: TGCGCCAGCAGCGAGAACACCGGGGAGCTGTTTTTT. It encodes CASSENTGELFF.